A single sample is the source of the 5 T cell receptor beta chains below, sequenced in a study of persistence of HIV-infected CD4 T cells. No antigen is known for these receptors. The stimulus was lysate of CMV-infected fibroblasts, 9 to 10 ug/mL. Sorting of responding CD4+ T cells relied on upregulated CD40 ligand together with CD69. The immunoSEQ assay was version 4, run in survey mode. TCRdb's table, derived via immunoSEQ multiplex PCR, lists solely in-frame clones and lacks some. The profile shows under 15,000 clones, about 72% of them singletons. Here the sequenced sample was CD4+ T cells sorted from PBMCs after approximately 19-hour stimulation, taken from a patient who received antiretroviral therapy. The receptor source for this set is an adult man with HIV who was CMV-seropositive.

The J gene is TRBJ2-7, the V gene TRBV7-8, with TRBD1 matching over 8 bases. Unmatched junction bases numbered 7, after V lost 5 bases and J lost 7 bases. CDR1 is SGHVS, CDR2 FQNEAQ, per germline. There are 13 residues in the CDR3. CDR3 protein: CASSRQGAGEQYF. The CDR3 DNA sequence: TGTGCCAGCAGCCGGCAGGGGGCGGGTGAGCAGTACTTC.

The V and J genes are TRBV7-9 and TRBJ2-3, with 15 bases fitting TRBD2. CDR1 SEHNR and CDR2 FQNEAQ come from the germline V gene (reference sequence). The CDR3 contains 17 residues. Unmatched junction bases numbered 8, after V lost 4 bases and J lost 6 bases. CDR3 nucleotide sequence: TGTGCCAGCAGCTCCGGACTAGCGGGGGGGCCGGTGGATACGCAGTATTTT. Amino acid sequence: CASSSGLAGGPVDTQYF.

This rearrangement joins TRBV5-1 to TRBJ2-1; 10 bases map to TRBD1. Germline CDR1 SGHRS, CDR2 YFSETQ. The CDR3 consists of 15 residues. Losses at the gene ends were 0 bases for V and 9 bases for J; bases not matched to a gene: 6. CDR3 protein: CASSLAGTGEFEQFF. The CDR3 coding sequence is TGCGCCAGCAGCTTGGCCGGGACAGGGGAGTTTGAGCAGTTCTTC. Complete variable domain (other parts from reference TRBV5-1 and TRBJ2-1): KAGVTQTPRYLIKTRGQQVTLSCSPISGHRSVSWYQQTPGQGLQFLFEYFSETQRNKGNFPGRFSGRQFSNSRSEMNVSTLELGDSALYLCASSLAGTGEFEQFFGPGTRLTVL.

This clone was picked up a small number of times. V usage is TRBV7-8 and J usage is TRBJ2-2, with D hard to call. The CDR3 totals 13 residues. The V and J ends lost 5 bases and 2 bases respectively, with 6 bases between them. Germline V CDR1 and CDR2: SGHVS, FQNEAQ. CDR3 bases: TGTGCCAGCAGCGGTACTAACACCGGGGAGCTGTTTTTT. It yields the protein CASSGTNTGELFF.

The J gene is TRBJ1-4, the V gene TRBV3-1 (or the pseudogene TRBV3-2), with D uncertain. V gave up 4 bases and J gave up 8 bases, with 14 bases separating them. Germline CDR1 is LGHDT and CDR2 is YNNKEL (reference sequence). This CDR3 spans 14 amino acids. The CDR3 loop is CASSPPGSREKLFF. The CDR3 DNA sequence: TGTGCCAGCAGCCCTCCGGGGAGTCGGGAAAAACTGTTTTTT.